Listed below are T cell receptor beta chains from one sample, sequenced in a study of T-cell reconstitution after alpha-beta-depleted transplantation in children. TCRdb passed the PCR reads through MiXCR, listing each CDR3 protein once. The sample includes hundreds of thousands of distinct CDR3 sequences, approximately 15% of them seen just once. The sample was PBMCs from the stem cell graft donor, taken from the stem cell graft. The receptors here all came from a human donor who donated a stem cell graft to a child with acute myeloid leukemia. Each CDR3 is given with its conserved first and last residue. D genes are given only for firm matches. Size values are once, few and many counts, or a class for expanded clones, and some rows have none.

V gene	clone size	J gene	D gene	CDR3 protein	CDR3 DNA
TRBV6-1	few	TRBJ2-3	TRBD2	CASRDLSGGSTDTQYF	TGTGCCAGCAGGGACCTTAGCGGGGGGAGCACAGATACGCAGTATTTT
TRBV7-3	many	TRBJ2-1	.	CASSSGNEQFF	TGTGCCAGCAGCTCGGGAAATGAGCAGTTCTTC
TRBV7-9	many	TRBJ2-5	.	CASSFDRNQETQYF	TGTGCCAGCAGCTTCGACAGGAACCAAGAGACCCAGTACTTC
TRBV11-2	.	TRBJ2-1	.	CASSSEGGLYNEQFF	TGTGCCAGCAGCTCCGAGGGAGGCCTATACAATGAGCAGTTCTTC
TRBV7-8	few	TRBJ2-5	.	CASSLGGVGETQYF	TGTGCCAGCAGCTTGGGGGGAGTGGGAGAGACCCAGTACTTC
TRBV9	many	TRBJ1-2	.	CASSVGTDYGYTF	TGTGCCAGCAGCGTAGGGACAGACTATGGCTACACCTTC
TRBV27	many	TRBJ2-2	.	CASCGGVNTGELFF	TGTGCCAGTTGCGGAGGGGTAAACACCGGGGAGCTGTTTTTT
TRBV5-1	.	TRBJ1-4	.	CASSFQTGRLFF	TGCGCCAGCAGCTTCCAGACCGGTAGACTGTTTTTT
TRBV7-2	.	TRBJ1-1	.	CASSSWTVKNTEAFF	TGTGCCAGCAGCTCTTGGACAGTCAAGAACACTGAAGCTTTCTTT
TRBV7-2	many	TRBJ1-1	.	CASSQPLGGYTEAFF	TGTGCCAGCAGCCAGCCATTAGGGGGATACACTGAAGCTTTCTTT
TRBV6-1	many	TRBJ1-2	.	CASSRAFKAWYGYTF	TGTGCCAGCAGCCGCGCCTTCAAGGCATGGTATGGCTACACCTTC
TRBV10-1	many	TRBJ2-3	.	CASSADVVTDTQYF	TGCGCCAGCAGTGCCGATGTAGTCACAGATACGCAGTATTTT
TRBV14	few	TRBJ2-1	.	CASSQKLGDRTINEQFF	TGTGCCAGCAGCCAAAAGTTGGGAGACAGGACGATCAATGAGCAGTTCTTC
TRBV27	many	TRBJ2-3	.	CASSFIQEGLGGADTQYF	TGTGCCAGCAGTTTTATACAGGAAGGGTTAGGAGGGGCAGATACGCAGTATTTT
TRBV27	few	TRBJ1-5	.	CASSLKGINQPQHF	TGTGCCAGCAGTTTAAAGGGTATCAATCAGCCCCAGCATTTT
TRBV10-3	many	TRBJ1-5	.	CAISESVSNQPQHF	TGTGCCATCAGTGAGTCGGTTAGCAATCAGCCCCAGCATTTT
TRBV20-1	many	TRBJ2-3	.	CSASVGLGTDTQYF	TGCAGTGCTAGTGTTGGTTTAGGAACAGATACGCAGTATTTT
TRBV5-5	many	TRBJ1-4	TRBD1	CASRPGTVNEKLFF	TGTGCCAGCAGACCAGGGACAGTCAATGAAAAACTGTTTTTT
TRBV7-9	few	TRBJ2-5	.	CASSLRSGSQETQYF	TGTGCCAGCAGCTTAAGGTCTGGGAGCCAAGAGACCCAGTACTTC
TRBV12-3/TRBV12-4	few	TRBJ1-2	.	CASSSAARVRYGYTF	TGTGCCAGCAGCTCGGCCGCCCGGGTCCGCTATGGCTACACCTTC
TRBV25-1	few	TRBJ1-5	.	CASSEYGDQPQHF	TGTGCCAGCAGTGAATATGGGGATCAGCCCCAGCATTTT
TRBV20-1	few	TRBJ1-1	.	CRPGLMNTEAFF	TGCAGGCCCGGTCTCATGAACACTGAAGCTTTCTTT
TRBV7-9	.	TRBJ1-6	.	CASSLRTYSPLHF	TGTGCCAGCAGCTTAAGGACCTATTCACCCCTCCACTTT
TRBV12-3/TRBV12-4	many	TRBJ2-1	.	CASSFWGAGHEQFF	TGTGCCAGCAGTTTTTGGGGGGCCGGCCATGAGCAGTTCTTC
TRBV20-1	few	TRBJ1-6	TRBD1	CSARGGQGINSPLHF	TGCAGTGCCCGCGGGGGACAGGGAATAAATTCACCCCTCCACTTT
TRBV20-1	many	TRBJ2-3	.	CSAQPGGSDTQYF	TGCAGTGCACAACCGGGTGGAAGCGATACGCAGTATTTT
TRBV5-1	many	TRBJ1-6	.	CASSLVTAGRNSPLHF	TGCGCCAGCAGCTTGGTCACAGCAGGGAGAAATTCACCCCTCCACTTT
TRBV20-1	many	TRBJ2-3	.	CSARDKGRATDTQYF	TGCAGTGCTAGAGATAAGGGCCGTGCCACAGATACGCAGTATTTT
TRBV20-1	many	TRBJ2-3	.	CSAPSTDTQYF	TGCAGTGCCCCTAGCACAGATACGCAGTATTTT
TRBV5-1	many	TRBJ2-3	TRBD2	CASSLTGTSTDTQYF	TGCGCCAGCAGCCTAACCGGGACTAGCACCGATACGCAGTATTTT
TRBV20-1	many	TRBJ2-5	.	CSARHGQGQETQYF	TGCAGTGCTAGACATGGGCAGGGACAAGAGACCCAGTACTTC
TRBV10-3	many	TRBJ1-1	.	CAISERGEAFF	TGTGCCATCAGTGAGAGGGGGGAGGCTTTCTTT
TRBV11-1	.	TRBJ2-2	TRBD2	CASSPGLAGGLGTGELFF	TGTGCCAGCAGCCCTGGACTAGCGGGGGGGCTTGGCACCGGGGAGCTGTTTTTT
TRBV7-2	many	TRBJ1-1	.	CASSLGGFARMNTEAFF	TGTGCCAGCAGCTTAGGGGGATTCGCCAGGATGAACACTGAAGCTTTCTTT
TRBV29-1	.	TRBJ2-3	TRBD2	CSATSAASGADTQYF	TGCAGCGCTACCTCAGCGGCTAGCGGGGCGGATACGCAGTATTTT
TRBV12-3/TRBV12-4	.	TRBJ1-1	.	CAITLDRSTEAFF	TGTGCCATCACCCTGGACCGCTCCACTGAAGCTTTCTTT
TRBV2	.	TRBJ1-1	.	CASSWTDLNTEAFF	TGTGCCAGCAGCTGGACGGATTTGAACACTGAAGCTTTCTTT
TRBV24-1	few	TRBJ2-3	.	CATSALDGTDTQYF	TGTGCCACCAGTGCCCTGGACGGCACAGATACGCAGTATTTT
TRBV12-3/TRBV12-4	.	TRBJ1-2	.	CASSFLQTTNYGYTF	TGTGCCAGCAGTTTTTTGCAGACCACTAACTATGGCTACACCTTC
TRBV20-1	many	TRBJ2-3	.	CSSPKGTDTQYF	TGCAGTAGCCCCAAAGGAACAGATACGCAGTATTTT
TRBV4-1	many	TRBJ2-2	.	CASSQARDYTGELFF	TGCGCCAGCAGCCAAGCTCGGGACTACACCGGGGAGCTGTTTTTT
TRBV7-2	.	TRBJ1-1	TRBD1	CASSPSRGGTEAFF	TGTGCCAGCAGTCCTAGCAGGGGGGGGACTGAAGCTTTCTTT
TRBV10-3	few	TRBJ1-3	.	CASGGAAGNTIYF	TGTGCCAGCGGGGGGGCCGCTGGAAACACCATATATTTT
TRBV4-3	.	TRBJ2-7	TRBD1	CASSQEGQGFHEQYF	TGCGCCAGCAGCCAAGAGGGACAGGGGTTTCACGAGCAGTACTTC
TRBV7-6	many	TRBJ2-1	.	CASSLVGASSYNEQFF	TGTGCCAGCAGCTTGGTGGGGGCTAGCTCCTACAATGAGCAGTTCTTC
TRBV7-9	few	TRBJ2-1	.	CASAGGSYNEQFF	TGTGCCAGCGCCGGGGGCTCCTACAATGAGCAGTTCTTC
TRBV6-1	.	TRBJ2-1	TRBD2	CASSERLAGGRLAHNEQFF	TGTGCCAGCAGTGAGCGGCTAGCGGGGGGCCGGCTGGCACACAATGAGCAGTTCTTC
TRBV10-3	.	TRBJ2-5	.	CAISDGGRETQYF	TGTGCCATCAGTGATGGGGGGAGAGAGACCCAGTACTTC
TRBV20-1	.	TRBJ2-6	.	CSASLRSGANVLTF	TGCAGTGCTAGCCTCCGCTCTGGGGCCAACGTCCTGACTTTC